The T cell receptor beta chain under discussion was sequenced for a study of blood T cell repertoires in COVID-19. Study at large: COVID-19 samples from acute and convalescent phases originated in the United States, Italy and Spain. In each case, the material was cDNA or gDNA derived from T cells, B-cell-depleted T cells, or PBMCs.

As processed by the authors: Amplifying reference gene primers gave estimates of nucleated cell counts. TCRdb's copy holds only in-frame clones and misses some; the assay was immunoSEQ multiplex PCR. The DNA was the basis for D and trimming; V, J and clone size are from that table. Of roughly 200,000 clones in the sample, about 88% were seen once. There are 16 residues in the CDR3. After removal of 5 bases from V and 5 bases from J, the junction contained 9 bases not matched to a gene. Germline V gene sequence: CDR1 SGHVS, CDR2 FQNEAQ. The V call is TRBV7-8, the J call TRBJ1-5; 10 bases align to TRBD1. The specimen was peripheral blood. The TCR originated in a man aged 35-49 years with active or convalescent COVID-19. As DNA, the CDR3 is TGTGCCAGCAGCCTGGGGGACAGGGGAAACGATCAGCCCCAGCATTTT. Protein product: CASSLGDRGNDQPQHF.